The clone carrying this T cell receptor (beta chain) has at least ten counts. It was considered stable Graves' hyperthyroidism when ophthalmopathy did not progress within 18 months. Exclusion criteria comprised uncontrolled infection, other autoimmune disease, pregnancy or lactation. This entry is derived from a study of T cells in Graves' hyperthyroidism and ophthalmopathy. V lost 5 bases and J lost 6; bases outside the gene matches: 4. Germline V gives CDR1 SGHTA, CDR2 FQGTGA. CDR3 length equals 13 residues. The TCR beta CDR3 regions underwent amplification using RNA transcripts as the source. First-round RT-PCR with HTBI primers amplified the TCR CDR3 region. From the multiplex PCR reads, TCRdb called clonotypes with MiXCR, one entry per CDR3 protein. The sample contains around 450,000 distinct CDR3 sequences, 15% to 17% of which appear only once.

The chain couples TRBV7-3 to TRBJ2-7; 10 positions agree with TRBD1. The receptor's source is a woman aged 18-29 years with Graves' hyperthyroidism. Sequenced material: blood. The CDR3 is CASSLTGGFEQYF. In nucleotides, the CDR3 is TGTGCCAGCAGCCTGACAGGGGGCTTCGAGCAGTACTTC.